Shown below are 11 T cell receptor beta chains from a single sample sequenced in a study of blood T cell repertoires in COVID-19. The repertoire was sequenced with immunoSEQ multiplex PCR; TCRdb's copy has only in-frame clones and lacks some. This repertoire shows about 320,000 clones, about 83% found once; its top ten account for about 1.2%. Sequencing was performed on peripheral blood. These receptors all stem from a woman between 50 and 59 years old with acute or convalescent COVID-19.

V gene TRBV2 combines with J gene TRBJ2-7; D remains ambiguous. This CDR3 is 11 amino acids long. Germline assignment: CDR1 SNHLY and CDR2 FYNNEI. V lost 6 bases to trimming and J lost 6 bases, with 9 bases between them. CDR3 bases: TGTGCCAGCAGGGCGACTGGCGAGCAGTACTTC. This codes for CASRATGEQYF.

V usage is TRBV9 and J usage is TRBJ1-5, with 10 nucleotides matching TRBD1. Per the germline V gene, CDR1 is SGDLS and CDR2 is YYNGEE. The V segment lost 4 bases and the J segment 2 bases; nucleotides outside the gene matches: 3. The CDR3 sequence is 15 residues long. The CDR3 bases are TGTGCCAGCAGCCCCGGGACAGGGGGCAATCAGCCCCAGCATTTT. Translating it yields CASSPGTGGNQPQHF.

As DNA, the CDR3 is TGCAGCGTTGTCGGACAGGACTATGGCTACACCTTC. It encodes CSVVGQDYGYTF. This chain joins TRBV29-1 and TRBJ1-2; 7 bases line up with TRBD1. V shed 4 bases and J 3 bases; nucleotides not matched to a gene: 2. Germline assignment: CDR1 SQVTM and CDR2 ANQGSEA. There are 12 residues in the CDR3.

The J gene is TRBJ1-4, the V gene TRBV4-1; TRBD1 is a possible D gene (5 bases). The CDR3 spans 15 residues. V was clipped by 0 bases and J by 4 bases, with 9 bases between them. Germline values: CDR1 MGHRA, CDR2 YSYEKL. In DNA, the CDR3 is TGCGCCAGCAGCCAAGACGGAGGGGTTAATGAAAAACTGTTTTTT. Translating gives CASSQDGGVNEKLFF.

CDR3 DNA: TGTGCCAGCAGTCGAGTACGGGGTTCGTCAGATACGCAGTATTTT. As protein: CASSRVRGSSDTQYF. V is TRBV7-2 and J is TRBJ2-3, with D possibly TRBD2 on 5 matching bases. Trimming pared 6 bases from V and 4 bases from J, leaving 17 bases between. CDR1 and CDR2 from the germline V gene are SGHTA and FQGNSA. This CDR3 is built from 15 residues.

V is TRBV24-1 and J is TRBJ1-5; D is uncertain. The CDR3 has 14 residues. Trimming removed 4 bases at V and 4 bases at J, with 10 bases between. Germline CDR1 reads KGHDR; CDR2 reads SFDVKD. This CDR3 is CATSENRENQPQHF. CDR3 bases: TGTGCCACCAGTGAAAACCGGGAGAATCAGCCCCAGCATTTT.

This rearrangement joins TRBV10-3 to TRBJ1-1; weak D call: TRBD1 (6 bases). Trimming cost V 0 bases and J 4 bases, with 12 bases left between them. CDR1 is ENHRY, CDR2 SYGVKD, per germline. The CDR3 contains 15 residues. This chain's CDR3 is CAISESGGAVTEAFF. CDR3 bases: TGTGCCATCAGTGAGTCTGGGGGCGCGGTCACTGAAGCTTTCTTT.

The V gene is TRBV30, the J gene TRBJ1-4; D unresolved. Per germline, CDR1 GTSNPN and CDR2 SVGIG (reference sequence). Trimming cost V 2 bases and J 5 bases, with 9 bases left between them. The CDR3 has 13 amino acids. The chain's CDR3 is CAWSLGRNEKLFF. For the CDR3, the DNA is TGTGCCTGGAGTTTGGGGAGGAATGAAAAACTGTTTTTT.

This chain connects TRBV19 to TRBJ1-3; D remains unclear. The CDR3 totals 15 residues. The germline V and J ends were trimmed by 0 bases and 0 bases, with 6 bases remaining between them. Germline CDR1 and CDR2: LNHDA and SQIVND (reference sequence). CDR3 DNA sequence: TGTGCCAGTAGTATAGATTCAGTCTCTGGAAACACCATATATTTT. It encodes CASSIDSVSGNTIYF.

V and J are TRBV5-1 and TRBJ2-7; TRBD1 agrees at 7 bases. The CDR3 runs to 13 residues. CDR1 is SGHRS, CDR2 YFSETQ, per germline. With V trimmed by 3 bases and J by 6 bases, 6 bases remained unmatched. CDR3 loop: CASSSQGTGEQYV. CDR3 DNA sequence: TGCGCCAGCAGCTCACAGGGGACGGGCGAGCAGTACGTC.

On this clone: This sample includes further DNA sequences coding for the same CDR3. V usage is TRBV7-2 and J usage is TRBJ2-1; D remains ambiguous. The V gene's germline CDR1 is SGHTA and CDR2 FQGNSA. The CDR3 extends over 15 amino acids. The V gene lost 1 base and the J gene lost 0 bases, with 7 bases spanning the gap. CDR3 residues: CASSLEPSSYNEQFF. The CDR3, as DNA: TGTGCCAGCAGCTTAGAACCGAGCTCCTACAATGAGCAGTTCTTC.